The 14 T cell receptor beta chains given below trace back to one sample, sequenced in a study of T-cell memory formation after mild COVID-19. Via MiXCR, TCRdb re-called the 5' RACE reads, giving one row per CDR3 protein. Of 400,000 to 450,000 distinct CDR3 sequences in the sample, around 17% were seen once. Sequences were obtained from PBMCs or a T cell subset sorted from them (not recorded which). Receptors originate from a man between 18 and 35 years old who had mild COVID-19 (a few samples of this study predate the infection). Cell type and time point are not known.

This clonotype appeared a few times. V is TRBV3-1 and J is TRBJ2-1; no firm D call. Trimming stripped 0 bases from V and 7 bases from J, with 7 bases between. Germline V gene lookup returns CDR1 LGHDT and CDR2 YNNKEL (reference sequence). The CDR3 runs 13 residues. CDR3 coding DNA: TGTGCCAGCAGCCAAGATGACGGAAATGAGCAGTTCTTC. As protein: CASSQDDGNEQFF.

The V call is TRBV10-3, the J call TRBJ2-7; a possible D gene is TRBD2 (5 bases). CDR3 length equals 13 residues. The V end was cut by 4 bases, the J end by 7 bases, with 14 bases between. The V gene's germline CDR1 is ENHRY and CDR2 SYGVKD. The CDR3: CAISAGLDWEQYF. The CDR3 nucleotides are TGTGCCATCAGTGCCGGACTGGATTGGGAGCAGTACTTC.

This clonotype was counted only a few times. The CDR3 DNA reads as TGTGCCAGCAGATTACGGGGATACACAGATACGCAGTATTTT. It yields the protein CASRLRGYTDTQYF. The chain employs TRBV7-2 and TRBJ2-3, with a possible D match to TRBD2 (5 bases). Trimming cost V 6 bases and J 2 bases, with 12 bases left between them. The V gene's germline CDR1 is SGHTA and CDR2 FQGNSA. The CDR3 runs 14 residues.

The V call is TRBV11-2, the J call TRBJ1-2; D uncertain. This CDR3 spans 14 amino acids. Germline lookup yields CDR1 SGHAT and CDR2 FQNNGV. The V end lost 1 base, the J end lost 4 bases, and 10 bases lay between the germline ends. In DNA form, the CDR3 reads TGTGCCAGCAGCTTAGCCGGTGGAGCCTATGGCTACACCTTC. Amino acid sequence: CASSLAGGAYGYTF.

This clonotype was detected a few times. This chain uses TRBV5-1 with TRBJ1-1; TRBD1 might be the D (6 bases). Trimming shortened V by 3 bases and J by 1 base, and 10 bases separated the two germline ends. Germline CDR1 reads SGHRS; CDR2 reads YFSETQ. The length of the CDR3 is 14 residues. CDR3 in amino acids: CASSWDNWNTEAFF. The CDR3 bases are TGCGCCAGCAGCTGGGACAACTGGAACACTGAAGCTTTCTTT.

A few counts support this clonotype. This rearrangement joins TRBV2 to TRBJ2-3, with 8 bases aligning to TRBD2. This CDR3 has 17 amino acids. The junction had 15 bases not matched to a gene; V was cut back by 6 bases and J by 4 bases. The V gene's germline CDR1 is SNHLY and CDR2 FYNNEI. The CDR3 DNA follows: TGTGCCAGCAGCGTCGGGGCGGGAGGTCGTTTCTCAGATACGCAGTATTTT. Translated: CASSVGAGGRFSDTQYF.

This clonotype was picked up many times. The chain carries TRBV5-1 and TRBJ2-2; D gene uncertain. V gave up 4 bases and J gave up 4 bases, with 8 bases separating them. The length of the CDR3 is 13 residues. CDR1 and CDR2 from the germline V gene are SGHRS and YFSETQ. CDR3 sequence (DNA): TGCGCCAGCAGCCCCCGTGGCACCGGGGAGCTGTTTTTT. This sequence encodes CASSPRGTGELFF. Filled out from reference TRBV5-1 and TRBJ2-2, the complete variable domain reads KAGVTQTPRYLIKTRGQQVTLSCSPISGHRSVSWYQQTPGQGLQFLFEYFSETQRNKGNFPGRFSGRQFSNSRSEMNVSTLELGDSALYLCASSPRGTGELFFGEGSRLTVL.

The chain recombines TRBV14 with TRBJ1-2; no clear D. Germline CDR1 and CDR2: SGHDN and FVKESK. This CDR3 comprises 13 residues. V lost 1 base, J lost 5 bases, and 8 bases lay in between. The CDR3 here is CASSQGLNYGYTF. The CDR3, as DNA: TGTGCCAGCAGCCAAGGATTGAATTATGGCTACACCTTC.

The table lists this clonotype with a few counts. In DNA, the CDR3 is TGCGCCAGCAGCTTGGGGTTGAGGGACAGGTTATACAATGAGCAGTTCTTC. Translating gives CASSLGLRDRLYNEQFF. This chain joins TRBV5-1 and TRBJ2-1; the match to TRBD1 covers 8 bases. CDR3 length: 17 amino acids. V lost 0 bases, J lost 4 bases, and 9 bases stayed unmatched. Looked up from germline, CDR1 is SGHRS and CDR2 is YFSETQ.

In its sample, this clonotype was seen a few times. The J gene is TRBJ2-2, the V gene TRBV4-3, with D perhaps TRBD2 (5 bases). The CDR3 extends over 17 amino acids. Trimming cost V 0 bases and J 5 bases, with 16 bases left between them. The germline gives CDR1 LGHNA, CDR2 YSLEER. The CDR3 DNA reads TGCGCCAGCAGCCAAGATCCCCCCCCCCGGAGGACCGGGGAGCTGTTTTTT. Amino acid sequence: CASSQDPPPRRTGELFF.

This clonotype was detected only a few times. The chain employs TRBV6-2 or TRBV6-3 and TRBJ1-5; D is perhaps TRBD1 (5 bases). CDR1 MNHEY and CDR2 SVGEGT come from the germline V gene. CDR3 length: 15 residues. Trimming stripped 7 bases from V and 2 bases from J, with 15 bases between. The CDR3 sequence is CASTPGGGGNQPQHF. The CDR3 nucleotides are TGTGCCAGCACCCCAGGTGGGGGGGGCAATCAGCCCCAGCATTTT.

J is TRBJ2-2 and V is TRBV5-6; D uncertain. CDR1 is SGHDT and CDR2 is YYEEEE in the germline V gene. The V and J ends lost 2 bases and 6 bases respectively, with 8 bases between them. The CDR3 has 13 amino acids. CDR3 residues: CASSFWSSGELFF. The CDR3 DNA reads as TGTGCCAGCAGCTTCTGGTCCTCCGGGGAGCTGTTTTTT.

The chain carries TRBV7-2 and TRBJ2-3; D is undetermined. Trimming removed 8 bases from V and 2 bases from J, with 8 bases in between. From germline, CDR1 is SGHTA and CDR2 FQGNSA. The CDR3 is made up of 12 amino acids. CDR3 in amino acids: CASLSPTDTQYF. CDR3 DNA: TGTGCCAGCCTGTCCCCCACAGATACGCAGTATTTT.

The rearrangement joins TRBV7-2 to TRBJ2-5; TRBD2 agrees at 10 bases. The CDR3 runs to 17 residues. Unmatched junction bases numbered 8, after V lost 1 base and J lost 3 bases. CDR1 is SGHTA and CDR2 is FQGNSA in the germline V gene. The CDR3, as DNA: TGTGCCAGCAGCTTAGAATTCGGGCTAGCGGGGGAAGAGACCCAGTACTTC. It codes for CASSLEFGLAGEETQYF.